A single T cell receptor (beta chain) is shown here with its context. What it binds is not known. Time point: patch test 1, 2 weeks after DPC sensitization. Treatment indicated: therapeutic diphenylcyclopropenone sensitization with weekly scalp DPC. Before extraction, the whole blood was not fractionated, and total RNA was taken from it. These data are taken from a study of human T cells and chemical hapten exposure. Overall study results and limits: Expanded TCRs produced significantly more large CDR3 similarity clusters than controls did. It should be noted that donors had alopecia, so their immune response may differ from healthy people's.

Germline loops: CDR1 SNHLY, CDR2 FYNNEI. Trimming stripped 4 bases from V and 4 bases from J, with 10 bases between. This CDR3 is 13 amino acids long. TCRdb reprocessed the RACE reads via MiXCR and lists one record per CDR3 protein. There are 370,000 or so distinct CDR3 sequences in the sample; roughly 4.8% occur only once, and under 2.5% lies in the top ten. The sequence was obtained from a woman in her 50s with alopecia areata. Some clones in this sample may be carry-over from other donors' samples. Source: whole blood, taken in connection with sensitization to the hapten diphenylcyclopropenone (DPC). The J gene is TRBJ1-1, the V gene TRBV2; D gene ambiguous. CDR3 DNA: TGTGCCAGCAGTGTTGGGGTGGGCACTGAAGCTTTCTTT. Protein product: CASSVGVGTEAFF.